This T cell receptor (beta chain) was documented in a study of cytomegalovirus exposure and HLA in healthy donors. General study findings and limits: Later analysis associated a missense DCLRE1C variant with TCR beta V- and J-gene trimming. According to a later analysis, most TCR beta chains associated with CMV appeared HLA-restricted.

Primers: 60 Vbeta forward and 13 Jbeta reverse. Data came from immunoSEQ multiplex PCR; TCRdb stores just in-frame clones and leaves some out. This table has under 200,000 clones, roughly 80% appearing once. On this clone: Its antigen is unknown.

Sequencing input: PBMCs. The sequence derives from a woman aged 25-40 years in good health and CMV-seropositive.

DNA for the CDR3: TGTGCCAGCAGCCTTTCATCTGGACAGTCCTACGAGCAGTACTTC. Protein sequence: CASSLSSGQSYEQYF. The chain recombines TRBV4-2 with TRBJ2-7; perhaps TRBD1 as D (6 bases). V shed 4 bases and J shed 1 base, with 14 bases lying between them. This CDR3 region has 15 residues. Germline V lookup: CDR1 LGHNA, CDR2 YNFKEQ.